This T cell receptor (beta chain) came from a study of read filtering for tumor transcriptome and immune sequencing (dated by TCRdb to 2018 to 2020). With respect to the entire study: The cohort consisted of 17 to 20 male and roughly 15 female patients, with a mean age of about 66 years and an age range of roughly 45 to 85. By revised international staging, roughly 8 patients were R-ISS I, some 17 were R-ISS II and roughly 7 were R-ISS III. Per sample, about 4.05 to 10.27 million TCR-region mapped reads were obtained with IR-seq, compared with only 85 to 1273 with RNA-seq. TCR repertoires obtained by targeted immune repertoire sequencing and by bulk whole-transcriptome sequencing performed on the same bone marrow samples were compared. Whole-transcriptome libraries were prepared with the TruSeq RNA Access Library Prep Kit after DNase treatment. As a main aim, a read-filtering strategy for immune repertoire data was addressed, with the specific question being whether clonotypes supported by a single read should be removed. General conclusions and limits of the study: Single-read clonotypes made up approximately 84% of clonotypes but only approximately 3.2% of total reads in IR-seq, compared with more than 70% of clonotypes and around 45% of reads in RNA-seq. Compared with RNA-seq, IR-seq captured clonotypes at much greater depth and more reliably, and a smaller IR-seq throughput was enough to identify most of the shared clonotypes. The correlation between IR-seq and RNA-seq shared clonotype proportions rose when single-read clonotypes were removed. The sorted CD138-negative fraction was a mixed bone marrow immune population, not purified T cells.

The junction shows trimming of 8 bases on V and 0 bases on J, plus 13 bases between the germline ends. From a lookup of the germline V gene (reference sequence), CDR1 and CDR2 are LNHDA and SQIVND. The CDR3 runs 14 amino acids, cysteine and phenylalanine included. The CDR3 DNA has 42 bases and is translated from base 1. Bone marrow was sampled from every patient at the time of active disease. Ficoll-Hypaque density gradient centrifugation was used to isolate bone marrow mononuclear cells. CD138-negative cells were obtained by negative selection after labeling with CD138 magnetic microbeads on a MACS separator, removing myeloma plasma cells. The purity of the isolated cells was checked by flow cytometry with CD138 antibodies on an Attune NxT. Total RNA was extracted using TRIzol reagent and was quantified on a NanoDrop spectrophotometer. Paired RNA-seq and IR-seq were performed on each patient's CD138-negative bone marrow sample.

TCR libraries were constructed from 400 ng RNA using the Immunoverse kit, and molecular barcoded adaptors covering alpha/delta and beta/gamma chains were employed. TCR library preparation used the same RNA that went into transcriptome sequencing. An Illumina HiSeq 4000 with 2 x 150 cycles was used to sequence the TCR libraries. As for the authors' bioinformatics: Using MiXCR, which included quality filtering and error correction, TCR reads were aligned to human V, D, J and C references and then assembled into CDR3 clonotypes. The tcR package in R was used for analysis of clonotype counts and gene usage diversity. For inspection of raw mapping reads, RNA-seq reads were mapped by STAR aligner version 2.5.3a onto GRCh37 of the human genome. To test how sequencing depth affects detected clonotypes, IR-seq fastq files were randomly downsampled with Seqtk 1.3. TCRdb reran the public reads through fastp at Q25 and MiXCR, keeping productive beta chains. Identical CDR3 protein sequences are pooled into one entry, listed with their most common genes and DNA. The V and J calls were determined by TCRdb, not by the authors. In all, the sample holds 100,000 to 150,000 distinct CDR3 sequences, and less than 15% of those were seen once. 8% to 9% of the sample comes from the top ten.

This clonotype was recorded a few times. This receptor's antigen is unknown. There are no base qualities to consult, and no much larger clone falls within one base. The TCR originated in a donor over 35 with multiple myeloma. Sample: a population of CD138-negative cells sorted from bone marrow. The cell subset or site tag for this specimen amounts to: bone marrow mononuclear cells depleted of CD138+ plasma/myeloma cells by negative magnetic selection. The sequence links TRBV19 to TRBJ1-1; the D gene assignment is ambiguous. The CDR3 sequence is CASQYGNLNTEAFF. The base sequence is TGTGCCAGTCAGTACGGCAACCTGAACACTGAAGCTTTCTTT.